Listed here is a single T cell receptor beta chain. Its antigen remains unknown. Other DNA sequences in the same sample also yield this CDR3. These data belong to a study of identifying expanded T cells in peripheral blood. Healthy donors had no documented immune events, such as infections, while sampled. The CDR3 totals 13 residues. Germline values: CDR1 MNHNS, CDR2 SASEGT. Trimming left V 4 bases short and J 7 bases short, with 8 bases between. Regarding the study as a whole: Differentially abundant clones: about 1.2 between replicates, 16.4 at two to three weeks, around 19 at four. Across healthy donors, higher total template counts meant significantly greater roughly 2-week count variance.

The repertoire was sequenced with immunoSEQ multiplex PCR; TCRdb's copy has only in-frame clones and lacks some. The sample consists of under 130,000 clones, roughly 91% of them appearing once. Sequences were obtained from blood. The chain couples TRBV6-1 to TRBJ1-6; no definite D call. This sequence was found in a person aged 18 to 70 in good health. The CDR3 sequence: CASSVQTNSPLHF. Here the CDR3 DNA reads TGTGCCAGCAGTGTGCAGACCAATTCACCCCTCCACTTT.